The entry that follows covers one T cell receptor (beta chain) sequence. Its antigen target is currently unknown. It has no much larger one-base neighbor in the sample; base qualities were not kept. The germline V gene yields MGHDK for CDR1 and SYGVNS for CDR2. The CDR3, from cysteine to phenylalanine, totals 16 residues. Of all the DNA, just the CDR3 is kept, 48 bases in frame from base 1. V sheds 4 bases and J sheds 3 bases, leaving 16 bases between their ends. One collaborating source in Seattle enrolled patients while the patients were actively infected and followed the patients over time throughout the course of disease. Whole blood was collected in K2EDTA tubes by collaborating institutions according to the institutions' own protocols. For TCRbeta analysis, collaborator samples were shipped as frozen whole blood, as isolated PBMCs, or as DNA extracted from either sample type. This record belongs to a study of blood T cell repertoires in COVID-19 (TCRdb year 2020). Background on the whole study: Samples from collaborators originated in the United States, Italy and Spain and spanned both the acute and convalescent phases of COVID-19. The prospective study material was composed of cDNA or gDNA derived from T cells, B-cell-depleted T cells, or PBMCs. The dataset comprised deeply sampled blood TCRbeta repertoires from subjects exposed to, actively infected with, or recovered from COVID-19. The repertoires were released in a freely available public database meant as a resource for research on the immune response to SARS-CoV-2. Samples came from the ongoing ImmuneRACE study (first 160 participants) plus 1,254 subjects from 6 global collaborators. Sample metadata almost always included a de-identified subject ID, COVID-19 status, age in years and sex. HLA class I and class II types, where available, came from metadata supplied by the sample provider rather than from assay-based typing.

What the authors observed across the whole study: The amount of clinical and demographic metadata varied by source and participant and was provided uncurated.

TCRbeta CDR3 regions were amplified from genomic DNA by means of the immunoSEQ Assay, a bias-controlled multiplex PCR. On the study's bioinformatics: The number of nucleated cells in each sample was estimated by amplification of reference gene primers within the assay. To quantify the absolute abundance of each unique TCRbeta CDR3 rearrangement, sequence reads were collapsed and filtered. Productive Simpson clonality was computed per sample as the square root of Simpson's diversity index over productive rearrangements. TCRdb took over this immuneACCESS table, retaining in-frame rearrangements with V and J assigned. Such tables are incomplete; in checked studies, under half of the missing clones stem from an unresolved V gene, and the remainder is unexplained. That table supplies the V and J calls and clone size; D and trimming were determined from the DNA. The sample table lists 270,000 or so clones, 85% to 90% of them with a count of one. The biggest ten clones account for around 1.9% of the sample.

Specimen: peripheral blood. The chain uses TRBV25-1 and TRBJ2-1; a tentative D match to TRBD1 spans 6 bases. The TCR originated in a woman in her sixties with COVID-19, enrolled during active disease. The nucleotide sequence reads TGTGCCAGCAGTGGCATCCTCCCAGGGGACTACAATGAGCAGTTCTTC. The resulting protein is CASSGILPGDYNEQFF.